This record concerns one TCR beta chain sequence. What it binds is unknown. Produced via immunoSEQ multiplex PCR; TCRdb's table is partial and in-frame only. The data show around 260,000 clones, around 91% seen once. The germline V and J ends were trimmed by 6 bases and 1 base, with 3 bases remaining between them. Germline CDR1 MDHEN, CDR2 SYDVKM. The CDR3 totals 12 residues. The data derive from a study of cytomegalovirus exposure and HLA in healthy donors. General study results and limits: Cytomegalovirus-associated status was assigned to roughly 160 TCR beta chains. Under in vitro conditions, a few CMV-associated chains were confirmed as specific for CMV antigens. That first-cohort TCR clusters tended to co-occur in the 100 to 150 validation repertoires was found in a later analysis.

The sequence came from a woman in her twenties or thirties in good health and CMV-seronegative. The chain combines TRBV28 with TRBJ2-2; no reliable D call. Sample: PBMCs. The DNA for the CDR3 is TGTGCCAGCAGCCTGAACACCGGGGAGCTGTTTTTT. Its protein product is CASSLNTGELFF.